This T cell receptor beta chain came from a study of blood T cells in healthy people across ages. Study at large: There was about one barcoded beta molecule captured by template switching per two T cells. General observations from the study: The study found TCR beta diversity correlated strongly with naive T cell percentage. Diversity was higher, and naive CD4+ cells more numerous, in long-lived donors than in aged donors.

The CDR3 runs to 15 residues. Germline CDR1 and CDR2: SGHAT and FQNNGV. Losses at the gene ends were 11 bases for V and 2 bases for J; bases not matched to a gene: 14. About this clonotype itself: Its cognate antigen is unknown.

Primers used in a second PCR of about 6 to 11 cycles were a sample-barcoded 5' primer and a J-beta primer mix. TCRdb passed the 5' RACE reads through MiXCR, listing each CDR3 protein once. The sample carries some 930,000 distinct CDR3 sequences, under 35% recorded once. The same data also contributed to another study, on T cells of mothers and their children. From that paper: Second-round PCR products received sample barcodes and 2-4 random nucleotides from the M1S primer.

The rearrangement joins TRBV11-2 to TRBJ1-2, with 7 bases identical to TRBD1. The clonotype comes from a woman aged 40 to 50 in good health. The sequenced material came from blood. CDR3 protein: CAGTLSRGENYGYTF. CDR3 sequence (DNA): TGTGCCGGCACCCTGTCCAGGGGGGAGAACTATGGCTACACCTTC.